These 7 T cell receptor beta chains originate from one sample sequenced in a study of PD-1 blockade in classical Hodgkin lymphoma. Sequencing used immunoSEQ multiplex PCR; TCRdb keeps in-frame clones, though not all of them. The sample holds about 19,000 clones, 80% to 90% seen once. Brentuximab vedotin exposure varied, and every patient relapsed after autologous stem cell transplantation. This material consisted of peripheral blood mononuclear cells (PBMCs), taken before the second cycle of nivolumab. Receptors originate from a human donor with classical Hodgkin lymphoma.

V gene TRBV15 combines with J gene TRBJ2-3; the match to TRBD2 covers 9 bases. The CDR3 contains 17 residues. The germline V gene has CDR1 LNHNV and CDR2 YYDKDF (reference sequence). J gave up 5 bases and V 5 bases, and 14 bases lay outside the gene matches. DNA for the CDR3: TGTGCCACCAGCGGAACGACCTTAGCGGGGGCCCAAGATACGCAGTATTTT. Translated: CATSGTTLAGAQDTQYF.

J is TRBJ2-7 and V is TRBV6-5, with TRBD1 matching 7 bases. V shed 4 bases and J 3 bases; nucleotides not matched to a gene: 9. This CDR3 has 15 residues. Germline V gene sequence: CDR1 MNHEY, CDR2 SVGAGI. CDR3 bases: TGTGCCAGCAGTTTCTCGTCAGGGGGAAACTACGAGCAGTACTTC. It encodes CASSFSSGGNYEQYF.

The chain links TRBV7-9 to TRBJ2-6; TRBD1 might be the D (5 bases). The ends were cut back, 3 bases at V and 1 base at J, with 16 bases in the middle. Germline values: CDR1 SEHNR, CDR2 FQNEAQ (reference sequence). The CDR3 totals 18 residues. The CDR3 nucleotides read TGTGCCAGCAGCTTTATAGGGGCGTCCTTATCTGGGGCCAACGTCCTGACTTTC. Residues: CASSFIGASLSGANVLTF.

V is TRBV7-2 and J is TRBJ2-3; weak D call: TRBD1 (5 bases). There are 16 residues in the CDR3. The V end lost 2 bases, the J end lost 2 bases, and 14 bases lay between the germline ends. The germline CDR1 and CDR2 sequences are SGHTA and FQGNSA. CDR3 loop: CASSLSQSRVTDTQYF. As DNA, the CDR3 is TGTGCCAGCAGCTTATCTCAGTCCAGGGTCACAGATACGCAGTATTTT.

The V and J genes are TRBV6-4 and TRBJ2-2; either TRBD1 or TRBD2 may supply D (5 bases each). V was pared by 6 bases and J by 7 bases, with 18 bases between. CDR3 size: 15 residues. CDR1 and CDR2 from the germline V gene are MRHNA and SNTAGT. The chain's CDR3 is CASSNFPEGSGELFF. DNA of the CDR3: TGTGCCAGCAGCAATTTCCCAGAGGGGAGCGGGGAGCTGTTTTTT.

The rearrangement joins TRBV27 to TRBJ1-1; 7 bases agree with TRBD1. CDR1 MNHEY and CDR2 SMNVEV come from the germline V gene (reference sequence). CDR3 length: 16 residues. V dropped 7 bases and J dropped 5; count of bases not matched to a gene: 16. The CDR3 loop is CASIQPGGGWRTEAFF. DNA of the CDR3: TGTGCCAGCATCCAACCTGGAGGGGGCTGGCGGACTGAAGCTTTCTTT.

The chain combines TRBV2 with TRBJ1-2; 12 bases agree with TRBD1. Per germline, CDR1 SNHLY and CDR2 FYNNEI. The junction had 5 bases not matched to a gene; V was cut back by 2 bases and J by 4 bases. This CDR3 contains 16 residues. The CDR3: CASSEQGTGGPYGYTF. CDR3 in DNA: TGTGCCAGCAGTGAACAGGGGACAGGGGGCCCCTATGGCTACACCTTC.